This T cell receptor (beta chain) was found in a study of T cell changes during pregnancy in multiple sclerosis. Clones were sequenced by immunoSEQ multiplex PCR, and TCRdb holds only the in-frame ones, with some missing. The profile shows under 65,000 clones, over 85% of them singletons. Trimming cost V 6 bases and J 1 base; bases outside gene matches: 2. Looked up from germline, CDR1 is LNHDA and CDR2 is SQIVND (reference sequence). This CDR3 has 16 residues. The material sequenced was peripheral blood, taken in the first trimester of pregnancy. The TCR originated in a female donor in good health, enrolled as a control in a pregnancy study. The rearrangement links TRBV19 to TRBJ2-6; 11 nucleotides align to TRBD2. In nucleotides, the CDR3 is TGTGCCAGTAGCGGACTAGCGGGTTCTGGGGCCAACGTCCTGACTTTC. Translated: CASSGLAGSGANVLTF.